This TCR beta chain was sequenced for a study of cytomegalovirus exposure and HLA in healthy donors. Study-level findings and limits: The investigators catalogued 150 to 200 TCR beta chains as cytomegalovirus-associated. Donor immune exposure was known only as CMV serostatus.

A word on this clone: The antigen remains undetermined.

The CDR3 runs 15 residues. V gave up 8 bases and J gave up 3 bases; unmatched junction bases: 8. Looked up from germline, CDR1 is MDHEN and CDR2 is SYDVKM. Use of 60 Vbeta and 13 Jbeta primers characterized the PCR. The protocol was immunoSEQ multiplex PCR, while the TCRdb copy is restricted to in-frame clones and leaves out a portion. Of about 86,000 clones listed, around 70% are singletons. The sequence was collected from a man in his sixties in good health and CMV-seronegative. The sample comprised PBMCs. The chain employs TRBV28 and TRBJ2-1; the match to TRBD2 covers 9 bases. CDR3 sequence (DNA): TGTGCCAGCTTTATCGGCGGGAGGGACTACAATGAGCAGTTCTTC. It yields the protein CASFIGGRDYNEQFF.